The 18 T cell receptor beta chains reported below all come from one sample, sequenced in a study of cytomegalovirus exposure and HLA in healthy donors. This table comes from immunoSEQ multiplex PCR, and its TCRdb copy is limited to in-frame clones, with some not included. The sample lists about 180,000 clones, 75% to 90% occurring once. The sample was PBMCs. The source of these receptors is a man aged 18 to 30 in good health and CMV-seropositive.

The chain recombines TRBV13 with TRBJ2-7; a possible D gene is TRBD2 (6 bases). In germline, CDR1 is PRHDT, CDR2 FYEKMQ (reference sequence). This CDR3 spans 15 amino acids. Deletions cut 5 bases from V and 6 bases from J, with 20 bases between. For the CDR3, the DNA is TGTGCCAGCAGCCCCTTTGCGGGCGGGGCCTTCGAGCAGTACTTC. It translates to CASSPFAGGAFEQYF.

The CDR3 DNA follows: TGTGCCAGCAGTGACAGGCTCACTGAAGCTTTCTTT. This sequence encodes CASSDRLTEAFF. The chain recombines TRBV27 with TRBJ1-1, with D tentatively TRBD1 (6 bases). The germline CDR1 and CDR2 sequences are MNHEY and SMNVEV (reference sequence). Trimming took off 5 bases at V and 4 bases at J, with 8 bases between the two ends. The length of the CDR3 is 12 residues.

This chain links TRBV4-2 with TRBJ2-4; tentative D call: TRBD1 (5 bases). V was shortened by 1 base and J by 5 bases, with 9 bases between the two germline ends. Germline values: CDR1 LGHNA, CDR2 YNFKEQ. The CDR3 has 14 residues. The chain's CDR3 is CASSQGGRENIQYF. Here the CDR3 DNA reads TGTGCCAGCAGCCAAGGGGGCCGGGAAAACATTCAGTACTTC.

The genes are TRBV28 and TRBJ1-5; D might be TRBD1 (6 bases). Looked up from germline, CDR1 is MDHEN and CDR2 is SYDVKM. V was pared by 4 bases and J by 2 bases, with 15 bases between. This CDR3 is built from 16 residues. The CDR3 DNA reads as TGTGCCAGCAGTTCTACCCGGGACAACGGCAATCAGCCCCAGCATTTT. It translates to CASSSTRDNGNQPQHF.

The chain is built from TRBV29-1 and TRBJ2-7; TRBD2 matches at 7 bases. CDR1 and CDR2 (germline): SQVTM, ANQGSEA. V gave up 0 bases and J gave up 3 bases; unmatched junction bases: 8. CDR3 length: 15 amino acids. CDR3 bases: TGCAGCGTTGAAGATGGGGAGACGGGGGGCTACGAGCAGTACTTC. It translates to CSVEDGETGGYEQYF.

The rearrangement uses TRBV29-1 and TRBJ2-7; D is perhaps TRBD2 (6 bases). The length of the CDR3 is 12 residues. V lost 5 bases, J lost 3 bases, and 11 bases lay in between. Germline CDR1 is SQVTM and CDR2 is ANQGSEA. The chain's CDR3 is CSVSPGGYEQYF. CDR3 DNA: TGCAGCGTTTCCCCCGGGGGCTACGAGCAGTACTTC.

This rearrangement joins TRBV6-1 to TRBJ1-2; 7 bases align to TRBD1. The CDR3 contains 13 residues. CDR1 MNHNS and CDR2 SASEGT come from the germline V gene. The V gene end was trimmed by 8 bases and the J gene end by 4 bases; junction bases not matched to a gene: 7. In nucleotides, the CDR3 is TGTGCCAGCGGACAGGCCAGCGGCTATGGCTACACCTTC. Encoded protein: CASGQASGYGYTF.

The V gene is TRBV6-6, the J gene TRBJ2-7; TRBD1 aligns across 8 bases. This CDR3 is built from 14 residues. The junction had 2 bases not matched to a gene; V was cut back by 2 bases and J by 2 bases. Per germline, CDR1 MNHNY and CDR2 SVGAGI (reference sequence). CDR3 bases: TGTGCCAGCAGTTACGACAGGGGCCCCTACGAGCAGTACTTC. Amino acid sequence: CASSYDRGPYEQYF.

The chain is built from TRBV29-1 and TRBJ2-7, with unresolved D. The CDR3 sequence is 15 residues long. Trimming left V 2 bases short and J 0 bases short, with 14 bases between. Germline V gene sequence: CDR1 SQVTM, CDR2 ANQGSEA. CDR3 sequence (DNA): TGCAGCGTTGAACTAAAGCGCTTGAGCTCCTACGAGCAGTACTTC. This sequence encodes CSVELKRLSSYEQYF.

The chain couples TRBV5-1 to TRBJ2-1; a possible D gene is TRBD1 (5 bases). CDR3 length: 13 amino acids. Germline V lookup: CDR1 SGHRS, CDR2 YFSETQ. V lost 5 bases and J 7 bases, leaving 13 bases between the germline ends. CDR3 bases: TGCGCCAGCAGGACAGACCCGGGTAATGAGCAGTTCTTC. Its translation is CASRTDPGNEQFF.

The sample holds a few counts of this clone. The genes are TRBV6-5 and TRBJ2-7; 12 bases fit TRBD1. Germline V gene sequence: CDR1 MNHEY, CDR2 SVGAGI. After removal of 5 bases from V and 6 bases from J, the junction contained 8 bases not matched to a gene. This CDR3 spans 15 amino acids. Written as DNA, the CDR3 is TGTGCCAGCAGTACAACGGGACAGGGGGCTCTCGAGCAGTACTTC. Its protein is CASSTTGQGALEQYF.

For the CDR3, the DNA is TGTGCCAGCAGCTTTGGACTAGGGCCTAATGAGCAGTTCTTC. It yields the protein CASSFGLGPNEQFF. The genes are TRBV5-5 and TRBJ2-1, with 7 bases matching TRBD2. Looked up from germline, CDR1 is SGHKS and CDR2 is YYEKEE (reference sequence). After removal of 2 bases from V and 7 bases from J, the junction contained 6 bases not matched to a gene. CDR3 length: 14 amino acids.

This rearrangement joins TRBV7-9 to TRBJ2-7, with 9 bases fitting TRBD1. Germline V lookup: CDR1 SEHNR, CDR2 FQNEAQ (reference sequence). Losses at the gene ends were 5 bases for V and 6 bases for J; bases not matched to a gene: 11. The CDR3 extends over 15 amino acids. DNA for the CDR3: TGTGCCAGCAGCGACCCGGGACAGGGTTGGGGCGAGCAGTACTTC. As protein: CASSDPGQGWGEQYF.

CDR3 bases: TGTGCCAGCAGCCCCATACTAAGCACCCCTTACAATGAGCAGTTCTTC. Amino acids: CASSPILSTPYNEQFF. V is TRBV4-2 and J is TRBJ2-1; no definite D call. The CDR3 runs to 16 residues. Trimming removed 4 bases from V and 4 bases from J, with 17 bases in between. Germline V lookup: CDR1 LGHNA, CDR2 YNFKEQ.

This chain links TRBV11-2 with TRBJ2-7; possibly TRBD2 for D (5 bases). The V and J ends lost 0 bases and 4 bases respectively, with 10 bases between them. CDR1 is SGHAT, CDR2 FQNNGV, per germline. This CDR3 contains 14 residues. CDR3 sequence reads: CASSLDRTSYEQYF. The CDR3 DNA is TGTGCCAGCAGCTTAGATAGGACTTCTTACGAGCAGTACTTC.

The rearrangement uses TRBV13 and TRBJ2-7; tentative D call: TRBD2 (5 bases). V was pared by 0 bases and J by 6 bases, with 9 bases between. The CDR3 consists of 13 residues. Germline V gene data show CDR1 as PRHDT and CDR2 as FYEKMQ (reference sequence). The CDR3 loop reads CASSLGAEGEQYF. CDR3 in DNA: TGTGCCAGCAGCTTAGGAGCCGAGGGCGAGCAGTACTTC.

The chain employs TRBV6-5 and TRBJ1-5; no definite D call. Per the germline V gene, CDR1 is MNHEY and CDR2 is SVGAGI. V lost 5 bases, J lost 6 bases, and 14 bases lay in between. The CDR3 loop spans 14 amino acids. CDR3 residues: CASSLGIGSQPQHF. CDR3 coding DNA: TGTGCCAGCAGTCTTGGGATAGGGAGTCAGCCCCAGCATTTT.

The chain is built from TRBV9 and TRBJ2-3, with D unclear. This CDR3 has 13 residues. Deletions cut 0 bases from V and 4 bases from J, with 6 bases between. Germline V CDR1 and CDR2: SGDLS, YYNGEE. CDR3 DNA: TGTGCCAGCAGCGTAGGAGGTGCAGATACGCAGTATTTT. This encodes CASSVGGADTQYF.